The T cell receptor beta chain under discussion was sequenced for a study of cytomegalovirus exposure and HLA in healthy donors. Germline trimming cut 0 bases from V and 6 bases from J; bases unmatched to any gene: 12. The germline V gene has CDR1 SGHRS and CDR2 YFSETQ. The CDR3 loop spans 17 amino acids. Method: immunoSEQ multiplex PCR; TCRdb's copy keeps in-frame clones and lacks some. The sample carries 60,000 to 65,000 clones, about 96% recorded once. This clone was seen a single time. What was sequenced was PBMCs. The clonotype comes from a young woman in good health and CMV-seronegative. The V and J genes are TRBV5-1 and TRBJ1-1, with 9 bases identical to TRBD1. CDR3 residues: CASSLAPGQGLHAEAFF. For the CDR3, the DNA is TGCGCCAGCAGCTTGGCCCCGGGACAGGGTCTCCATGCTGAAGCTTTCTTT.